The 18 T cell receptor beta chains below were found in one sample sequenced in a study of blood T cell repertoires in COVID-19. The data were produced by immunoSEQ multiplex PCR, yet TCRdb's version contains in-frame clones alone and is incomplete. Of 200,000 or so clones listed, 84% are singletons. What was sequenced was peripheral blood. Receptor source: a woman older than 75 with COVID-19, enrolled during active disease.

This sequence joins TRBV7-2 and TRBJ1-5, with 10 bases that match TRBD1. This CDR3 is 15 amino acids long. Per the germline V gene, CDR1 is SGHTA and CDR2 is FQGNSA. V lost 5 bases and J lost 7; bases outside the gene matches: 8. CDR3 DNA sequence: TGTGCCAGCAGCCCAGGGGGGACAGGGGCCCAGCCCCAGCATTTT. It yields the protein CASSPGGTGAQPQHF. Together with reference TRBV7-2 and TRBJ1-5, the CDR3 gives the full variable domain: GAGVSQSPSNKVTEKGKDVELRCDPISGHTALYWYRQSLGQGLEFLIYFQGNSAPDKSGLPSDRFSAERTGGSVSTLTIQRTQQEDSAVYLCASSPGGTGAQPQHFGDGTRLSIL.

CDR3 bases: TGTGCCAGTAGACGACCCGGGCGGGGGGCTACCACTGAAGCTTTCTTT. Its protein product is CASRRPGRGATTEAFF. The chain has TRBV19 and TRBJ1-1; TRBD1 is a possible D gene (6 bases). Trimming removed 6 bases from V and 4 bases from J, with 21 bases in between. The CDR3 extends over 16 amino acids. Per germline, CDR1 LNHDA and CDR2 SQIVND (reference sequence).

The rearrangement links TRBV18 to TRBJ2-3, with 11 bases aligning to TRBD2. Per germline, CDR1 KGHSH and CDR2 LQKENI. The CDR3 extends over 17 amino acids. Trimming at V came to 2 bases and at J to 2 bases, leaving 6 bases not matched to a gene. CDR3 region: CASSPNPSGGFTDTQYF. The CDR3 region has the DNA TGTGCCAGCTCACCAAACCCTAGCGGGGGGTTCACAGATACGCAGTATTTT.

The CDR3 region has the DNA TGTGCCAGCAAGAGACAGGGAGACTACGAGCAGTACGTC. It encodes CASKRQGDYEQYV. This chain links TRBV6-5 with TRBJ2-7; 7 positions agree with TRBD1. Trimming cost V 7 bases and J 3 bases; bases outside gene matches: 6. This CDR3 is built from 13 residues. Germline V gene lookup returns CDR1 MNHEY and CDR2 SVGAGI.

The V and J genes are TRBV7-2 and TRBJ1-3; TRBD1 aligns across 7 bases. CDR3 length: 14 amino acids. Germline trimming cut 4 bases from V and 3 bases from J; bases unmatched to any gene: 3. The germline CDR1 and CDR2 sequences are SGHTA and FQGNSA. The CDR3: CASSSQGGGNTIYF. DNA of the CDR3: TGTGCCAGCAGCTCTCAGGGGGGTGGAAACACCATATATTTT.

V and J are TRBV2 and TRBJ1-6; the match to TRBD1 covers 7 bases. The CDR3 has 15 residues. V lost 6 bases and J lost 7; bases outside the gene matches: 9. CDR1 is SNHLY and CDR2 is FYNNEI in the germline V gene. The chain's CDR3 is CASRVRQGENSPLHF. The CDR3 DNA is TGTGCCAGCAGGGTACGACAGGGAGAAAATTCACCCCTCCACTTT.

V gene TRBV11-2 combines with J gene TRBJ2-3; 8 bases agree with TRBD1. Germline assignment: CDR1 SGHAT and CDR2 FQNNGV. V dropped 4 bases and J dropped 1; count of bases not matched to a gene: 7. The CDR3 has 16 residues. DNA for the CDR3: TGTGCCAGCAGCTCCCCCCCGACAGGGGGCACAGATACGCAGTATTTT. This encodes CASSSPPTGGTDTQYF.

The chain is built from TRBV18 and TRBJ2-7; 9 bases are a match to TRBD1. With V trimmed by 3 bases and J by 0 bases, 6 bases remained unmatched. Germline V gene data show CDR1 as KGHSH and CDR2 as LQKENI. This CDR3 is built from 16 residues. The CDR3 DNA sequence: TGTGCCAGCTCACCTCGGACAGGGGACAGCTCCTACGAGCAGTACTTC. This encodes CASSPRTGDSSYEQYF. Filled out from reference TRBV18 and TRBJ2-7, the complete variable domain reads NAGVMQNPRHLVRRRGQEARLRCSPMKGHSHVYWYRQLPEEGLKFMVYLQKENIIDESGMPKERFSAEFPKEGPSILRIQQVVRGDSAAYFCASSPRTGDSSYEQYFGPGTRLTVT.

The chain combines TRBV3-1 (or the pseudogene TRBV3-2) with TRBJ2-1; 9 nucleotides agree with TRBD2. The CDR3 spans 15 residues. V trimming: 4 bases; J trimming: 4 bases; junction bases outside the gene matches: 5. Germline V lookup: CDR1 LGHDT, CDR2 YNNKEL (reference sequence). The CDR3 loop reads CASSRGGESYNEQFF. Here the CDR3 DNA reads TGTGCCAGCAGCCGCGGGGGGGAGAGTTACAATGAGCAGTTCTTC.

The chain has TRBV5-6 and TRBJ2-1; D call uncertain. Trimming pared 5 bases from V and 8 bases from J, leaving 17 bases between. The CDR3 is made up of 14 amino acids. The germline V gene has CDR1 SGHDT and CDR2 YYEEEE. The CDR3 bases are TGTGCCAGCAGAATAGGCGGCGTGTCATATGAGCAGTTCTTC. Translation: CASRIGGVSYEQFF.

This rearrangement joins TRBV5-1 to TRBJ2-5; 10 nucleotides line up with TRBD2. This CDR3 region has 16 residues. Looked up from germline, CDR1 is SGHRS and CDR2 is YFSETQ. V dropped 0 bases and J dropped 4; count of bases not matched to a gene: 6. This CDR3 is CASSLGPSGGSETQYF. The DNA for the CDR3 is TGCGCCAGCAGCTTGGGGCCTAGCGGGGGCTCAGAGACCCAGTACTTC.

V usage is TRBV2 and J usage is TRBJ2-3, with 7 bases that match TRBD1. CDR1 is SNHLY and CDR2 is FYNNEI in the germline V gene. V was pared by 6 bases and J by 14 bases, with 11 bases of the junction left unmatched. The CDR3 runs to 12 residues. CDR3 amino acids: CASRSRQGPGYF. The CDR3 DNA is TGTGCCAGCAGGTCCAGACAGGGCCCGGGGTATTTT.

This clone showed up just a few times. CDR3 loop: CASRPGQGANYGYTF. The CDR3, as DNA: TGTGCCAGTAGGCCGGGACAGGGAGCTAACTATGGCTACACCTTC. V gene TRBV19 combines with J gene TRBJ1-2, with 9 bases lining up with TRBD1. V was pared by 6 bases and J by 0 bases, with 5 bases of the junction left unmatched. The germline gives CDR1 LNHDA, CDR2 SQIVND (reference sequence). CDR3 length equals 15 residues.

V is TRBV28 and J is TRBJ1-2; 7 positions agree with TRBD1. Germline V CDR1 and CDR2: MDHEN, SYDVKM. The CDR3 sequence is 14 residues long. After removal of 5 bases from V and 4 bases from J, the junction contained 7 bases not matched to a gene. The CDR3 loop reads CASSTQTGRYGYTF. DNA for the CDR3: TGTGCCAGCAGTACCCAGACAGGGCGCTATGGCTACACCTTC.

J is TRBJ1-5 and V is TRBV28; D gene uncertain. V lost 3 bases, J lost 0 bases, and 6 bases lay in between. This CDR3 comprises 14 residues. The germline CDR1 and CDR2 sequences are MDHEN and SYDVKM. The CDR3 protein is CASSFPYSNQPQHF. As DNA, the CDR3 is TGTGCCAGCAGTTTTCCGTATAGCAATCAGCCCCAGCATTTT.

The J gene is TRBJ1-5, the V gene TRBV2, with D possibly TRBD1 on 6 matching bases. The CDR3 length is 11 residues. Trimming shortened V by 4 bases and J by 15 bases, and 13 bases separated the two germline ends. Germline V gene data show CDR1 as SNHLY and CDR2 as FYNNEI. As DNA, the CDR3 is TGTGCCAGCAGTGTACAGGGCCCGAGGCATTTT. Protein sequence: CASSVQGPRHF.

This chain uses TRBV28 with TRBJ1-6, with TRBD1 matching 7 bases. This CDR3 is 14 amino acids long. CDR1 MDHEN and CDR2 SYDVKM come from the germline V gene. Trimming removed 2 bases from V and 7 bases from J; junction bases left unmatched: 2. The CDR3: CASSLKTGNSPLHF. The CDR3, as DNA: TGTGCCAGCAGTTTAAAGACAGGGAATTCACCCCTCCACTTT.

The J gene is TRBJ1-1, the V gene TRBV6-6, with 7 positions matching TRBD1. Per germline, CDR1 MNHNY and CDR2 SVGAGI (reference sequence). The CDR3 has 14 residues. J lost 6 bases, V lost 5 bases, and 9 bases had no gene match. This CDR3 is CASSIGQVKSEAFF. CDR3 sequence (DNA): TGTGCCAGCAGTATCGGACAGGTTAAGTCTGAAGCTTTCTTT.